Listed here are 26 T cell receptor beta chains from one sample, sequenced in a study of blood T cell repertoires in COVID-19. Assay: immunoSEQ multiplex PCR; the TCRdb copy retains only in-frame clones and omits some. The sample gives 380,000 or so clones, around 89% of which show up once; approximately 0.96% is in the top ten. The specimen sequenced was PBMCs or T cells enriched from blood (not recorded which). Receptors were obtained from a woman aged 25 to 45 with acute COVID-19.

The genes are TRBV7-9 and TRBJ2-7, with a tentative D call TRBD1 (7 bases). Trimming stripped 5 bases from V and 5 bases from J, with 13 bases between. Looked up from germline, CDR1 is SEHNR and CDR2 is FQNEAQ (reference sequence). This CDR3 comprises 13 residues. The CDR3 spells CASSPAGGNEQYF. CDR3 DNA sequence: TGTGCCAGCAGCCCAGCAGGGGGGAACGAGCAGTACTTC.

The chain recombines TRBV7-5 with TRBJ2-7; the table gives TRBD1 as D, unverified against the DNA. TRBV7-5 is a listed pseudogene. This CDR3 is 15 amino acids long. The CDR3 sequence is CVRSFPAGQVYEQYF. In nucleotides, the CDR3 is TGTGTCAGAAGCTTCCCGGCAGGCCAAGTCTACGAGCAGTACTTC.

J is TRBJ1-3 and V is TRBV7-2; weak D call: TRBD1 (5 bases). The V end was cut by 5 bases, the J end by 4 bases, with 12 bases between. Germline values: CDR1 SGHTA, CDR2 FQGNSA. The CDR3 is made up of 14 amino acids. The CDR3 loop is CASSPRRQGNTIYF. Here the CDR3 DNA reads TGTGCCAGCAGCCCGCGAAGACAGGGAAACACCATATATTTT. Based on the CDR3 plus reference TRBV7-2 and TRBJ1-3, the full variable domain is GAGVSQSPSNKVTEKGKDVELRCDPISGHTALYWYRQSLGQGLEFLIYFQGNSAPDKSGLPSDRFSAERTGGSVSTLTIQRTQQEDSAVYLCASSPRRQGNTIYFGEGSWLTVV.

The J gene is TRBJ1-6, the V gene TRBV7-2; 8 positions match TRBD1. The CDR3 runs to 14 residues. The junction had 5 bases not matched to a gene; V was cut back by 5 bases and J by 8 bases. CDR1 and CDR2 (germline): SGHTA, FQGNSA. The CDR3 coding sequence is TGTGCCAGCAGCGATAGGACAGGGTATTCACCCCTCCACTTT. It codes for CASSDRTGYSPLHF.

The genes are TRBV7-9 and TRBJ1-2, with D tentatively TRBD1 (6 bases). The CDR3 sequence is 16 residues long. The V end lost 2 bases, the J end lost 0 bases, and 13 bases lay between the germline ends. The germline gives CDR1 SEHNR, CDR2 FQNEAQ (reference sequence). The CDR3, as DNA: TGTGCCAGCAGCTTATTGCAGGGGACTACTAACTATGGCTACACCTTC. Protein product: CASSLLQGTTNYGYTF. The full variable domain, rest sourced from reference TRBV7-9 and TRBJ1-2, is DTGVSQNPRHKITKRGQNVTFRCDPISEHNRLYWYRQTLGQGPEFLTYFQNEAQLEKSRLLSDRFSAERPKGSFSTLEIQRTEQGDSAMYLCASSLLQGTTNYGYTFGSGTRLTVV.

The chain couples TRBV7-9 to TRBJ2-3; 8 bases fit TRBD2. The CDR3 loop spans 16 amino acids. With V trimmed by 5 bases and J by 1 base, 8 bases remained unmatched. Germline V CDR1 and CDR2: SEHNR, FQNEAQ (reference sequence). CDR3 region: CASSPGPGGGTDTQYF. CDR3 sequence (DNA): TGTGCCAGCAGCCCCGGCCCGGGGGGGGGCACAGATACGCAGTATTTT.

The chain recombines TRBV6-5 with TRBJ1-1, with D perhaps matching TRBD1 (5 bases). The germline V gene encodes CDR1 MNHEY and CDR2 SVGAGI. Trimming stripped 4 bases from V and 3 bases from J, with 15 bases between. The CDR3 length is 15 residues. The CDR3 DNA is TGTGCCAGCAGTTCAAATCAGGGATGGGACACTGAAGCTTTCTTT. Protein: CASSSNQGWDTEAFF.

This chain joins TRBV9 and TRBJ1-1, with D uncertain. The CDR3 has 13 amino acids. Germline CDR1 reads SGDLS; CDR2 reads YYNGEE. Trimming took off 4 bases at V and 2 bases at J, with 9 bases between the two ends. The CDR3 nucleotides read TGTGCCAGCAGCTTTGCGATAAACACTGAAGCTTTCTTT. Protein: CASSFAINTEAFF.

The chain couples TRBV5-1 to TRBJ1-5; 10 nucleotides align to TRBD1. CDR3 length: 16 residues. Germline V gene sequence: CDR1 SGHRS, CDR2 YFSETQ. With V trimmed by 5 bases and J by 0 bases, 5 bases remained unmatched. For the CDR3, the DNA is TGCGCCAGCAGGACAGGGGGCGCAGATAGCAATCAGCCCCAGCATTTT. Translating gives CASRTGGADSNQPQHF.

The chain combines TRBV10-3 with TRBJ1-5; the D is unclear. Trimming left V 2 bases short and J 0 bases short, with 8 bases between. CDR3 length equals 15 residues. From germline, CDR1 is ENHRY and CDR2 SYGVKD. The CDR3 protein is CAISEGQDSNQPQHF. CDR3 DNA: TGTGCCATCAGTGAGGGCCAGGATAGCAATCAGCCCCAGCATTTT.

This clone was detected once. The CDR3 nucleotides are TGTGCCAGCAGCTTAGTGGGGGGGCACACAGATACGCAGTATTTT. Amino acids: CASSLVGGHTDTQYF. The chain couples TRBV7-2 to TRBJ2-3, with TRBD2 as a possible D gene (7 bases). CDR1 SGHTA and CDR2 FQGNSA come from the germline V gene. With 1 base removed from V and 2 bases from J, the gap between germline ends came to 10 bases. This CDR3 spans 15 amino acids.

The V gene is TRBV7-2, the J gene TRBJ2-3; 8 positions match TRBD1. V dropped 5 bases and J dropped 1; count of bases not matched to a gene: 11. This CDR3 comprises 17 residues. CDR1 SGHTA and CDR2 FQGNSA come from the germline V gene. CDR3 amino acids: CASSPSTGGFGTDTQYF. CDR3 DNA: TGTGCCAGCAGCCCATCTACAGGGGGATTCGGCACAGATACGCAGTATTTT.

This chain links TRBV5-5 with TRBJ2-1; 8 bases are shared with TRBD2. In germline, CDR1 is SGHKS, CDR2 YYEKEE (reference sequence). The CDR3 is 12 amino acids. The trim removed 5 bases at V and 16 bases at J, leaving 11 bases unmatched. The CDR3 loop is CASRRNGGETFF. The DNA for the CDR3 is TGTGCCAGCAGAAGAAACGGGGGGGAGACCTTCTTC.

V is TRBV7-3 and J is TRBJ1-4; TRBD1 is a possible D gene (6 bases). V lost 4 bases to trimming and J lost 8 bases, with 11 bases between them. This CDR3 comprises 13 residues. Germline values: CDR1 SGHTA, CDR2 FQGTGA. In DNA, the CDR3 is TGTGCCAGCAGCTCAGCGAGGGGGGAAAAACTGTTTTTT. Protein product: CASSSARGEKLFF.

This sequence joins TRBV19 and TRBJ1-1; no clear D gene. Trimming removed 5 bases at V and 4 bases at J, with 5 bases between. This CDR3 spans 11 amino acids. Germline V lookup: CDR1 LNHDA, CDR2 SQIVND (reference sequence). The CDR3 loop reads CASSSITEAFF. The DNA of the CDR3 is TGTGCCAGTAGTTCAATCACTGAAGCTTTCTTT.

V usage is TRBV6-2 or TRBV6-3 and J usage is TRBJ2-7; no definite D call. V gave up 0 bases and J gave up 0 bases, with 6 bases separating them. The CDR3 consists of 14 residues. From germline, CDR1 is MNHEY and CDR2 SVGEGT. The DNA for the CDR3 is TGTGCCAGCAGTTACTCACCGGGCTCCTACGAGCAGTACTTC. Translating it yields CASSYSPGSYEQYF.

This sequence joins TRBV4-2 and TRBJ2-3; 10 bases align to TRBD2. This CDR3 region has 15 residues. J was trimmed by 7 bases and V by 4 bases; bases with no gene match: 8. Germline CDR1 LGHNA, CDR2 YNFKEQ. The CDR3 coding sequence is TGTGCCAGCAGCCTAGCGGGGGGAGTGCTAAATACGCAGTATTTT. Translating gives CASSLAGGVLNTQYF.

The chain joins TRBV7-9 to TRBJ2-5; D unclear. V lost 5 bases and J 4 bases, leaving 14 bases between the germline ends. There are 14 residues in the CDR3. Germline loops: CDR1 SEHNR, CDR2 FQNEAQ (reference sequence). CDR3 protein: CASSLGGWAETQYF. For the CDR3, the DNA is TGTGCCAGCAGCCTTGGTGGCTGGGCAGAGACCCAGTACTTC.

The chain combines TRBV28 with TRBJ1-5; D unresolved. Germline V gene sequence: CDR1 MDHEN, CDR2 SYDVKM. The length of the CDR3 is 12 residues. The V and J ends lost 6 bases and 9 bases respectively, with 12 bases between them. CDR3 nucleotide sequence: TGTGCCAGCAGGGAGAATGGCGGGCCCCAGCATTTT. Amino acids: CASRENGGPQHF. Full variable domain (rest looked up from reference TRBV28 and TRBJ1-5): DVKVTQSSRYLVKRTGEKVFLECVQDMDHENMFWYRQDPGLGLRLIYFSYDVKMKEKGDIPEGYSVSREKKERFSLILESASTNQTSMYLCASRENGGPQHFGDGTRLSIL.

The genes are TRBV30 and TRBJ1-2; TRBD1 agrees at 7 bases. Germline CDR1 reads GTSNPN; CDR2 reads SVGIG (reference sequence). Trimming at V came to 4 bases and at J to 3 bases, leaving 5 bases not matched to a gene. The CDR3 loop spans 13 amino acids. Written as DNA, the CDR3 is TGTGCCTGGAAGGACAGGAGGGACTATGGCTACACCTTC. This gives the protein CAWKDRRDYGYTF.

The genes are TRBV27 and TRBJ1-5, with no clear D. This CDR3 contains 15 residues. The germline V gene has CDR1 MNHEY and CDR2 SMNVEV (reference sequence). V was shortened by 0 bases and J by 4 bases, with 10 bases between the two germline ends. CDR3 DNA sequence: TGTGCCAGCAGTTTATCGGGCCGCCCTAATCAGCCCCAGCATTTT. It is translated as CASSLSGRPNQPQHF.

This chain links TRBV5-1 with TRBJ2-3; D remains unclear. CDR1 SGHRS and CDR2 YFSETQ come from the germline V gene. The CDR3 consists of 15 residues. The V end lost 4 bases, the J end lost 0 bases, and 12 bases lay between the germline ends. For the CDR3, the DNA is TGCGCCAGCAGCGCGGTGATCCCTAGCACAGATACGCAGTATTTT. This sequence encodes CASSAVIPSTDTQYF. Full variable domain (missing parts from reference TRBV5-1 and TRBJ2-3): KAGVTQTPRYLIKTRGQQVTLSCSPISGHRSVSWYQQTPGQGLQFLFEYFSETQRNKGNFPGRFSGRQFSNSRSEMNVSTLELGDSALYLCASSAVIPSTDTQYFGPGTRLTVL.

J is TRBJ1-6 and V is TRBV25-1; the D gene is possibly TRBD1 (6 bases). V lost 6 bases and J lost 4, with 19 bases in between. Germline V gives CDR1 MGHDK, CDR2 SYGVNS. This CDR3 is 17 amino acids long. As DNA, the CDR3 is TGTGCCAGCAGCCGAGCCGGGGGGCCGCAGTATAATTCACCCCTCCACTTT. It encodes CASSRAGGPQYNSPLHF. Looking up the rest from reference TRBV25-1 and TRBJ1-6 gives the full variable domain: EADIYQTPRYLVIGTGKKITLECSQTMGHDKMYWYQQDPGMELHLIHYSYGVNSTEKGDLSSESTVSRIRTEHFPLTLESARPSHTSQYLCASSRAGGPQYNSPLHFGNGTRLTVT.

The rearrangement joins TRBV7-2 to TRBJ1-5; TRBD1 aligns across 10 bases. This CDR3 is built from 16 residues. The V gene end was trimmed by 4 bases and the J gene end by 7 bases; junction bases not matched to a gene: 10. Germline CDR1 is SGHTA and CDR2 is FQGNSA. CDR3 DNA: TGTGCCAGCAGCTCGTTCGACAGGGGGCTCGGGCAGCCCCAGCATTTT. Encoded protein: CASSSFDRGLGQPQHF.

The chain uses TRBV21-1 and TRBJ1-4. TRBV21-1 is a pseudogene segment. This CDR3 region has 15 residues. CDR3 sequence: CASSPTYGSGEKLFF. The DNA of the CDR3 is TGTGCCAGCAGCCCTACCTACGGGAGCGGTGAAAAACTGTTTTTT.

A note on this clone: The same CDR3 can be traced to other DNA sequences in this sample. The V call is TRBV5-1, the J call TRBJ2-3; 8 nucleotides line up with TRBD2. Unmatched junction bases numbered 0, after V lost 0 bases and J lost 3 bases. Looked up from germline, CDR1 is SGHRS and CDR2 is YFSETQ. This CDR3 is built from 14 residues. CDR3: CASSLGGGTDTQYF. In nucleotides, the CDR3 is TGCGCCAGCAGCTTGGGCGGGGGGACAGATACGCAGTATTTT.